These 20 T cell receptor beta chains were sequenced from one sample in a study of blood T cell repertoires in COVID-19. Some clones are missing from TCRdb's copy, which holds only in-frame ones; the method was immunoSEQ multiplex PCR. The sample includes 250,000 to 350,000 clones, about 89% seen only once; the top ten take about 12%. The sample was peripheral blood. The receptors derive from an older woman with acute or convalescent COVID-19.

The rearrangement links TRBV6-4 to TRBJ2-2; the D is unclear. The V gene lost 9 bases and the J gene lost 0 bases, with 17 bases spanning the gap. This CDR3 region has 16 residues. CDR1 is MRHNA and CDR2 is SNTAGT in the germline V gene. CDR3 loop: CASQLRGETNTGELFF. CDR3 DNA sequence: TGTGCCAGTCAATTAAGAGGCGAGACGAACACCGGGGAGCTGTTTTTT.

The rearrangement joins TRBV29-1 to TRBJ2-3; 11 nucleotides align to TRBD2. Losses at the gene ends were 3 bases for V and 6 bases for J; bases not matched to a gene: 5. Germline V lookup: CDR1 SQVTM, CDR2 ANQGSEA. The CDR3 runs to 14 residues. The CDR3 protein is CSVETSGTPDTQYF. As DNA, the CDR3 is TGCAGCGTTGAGACTAGCGGGACCCCGGATACGCAGTATTTT.

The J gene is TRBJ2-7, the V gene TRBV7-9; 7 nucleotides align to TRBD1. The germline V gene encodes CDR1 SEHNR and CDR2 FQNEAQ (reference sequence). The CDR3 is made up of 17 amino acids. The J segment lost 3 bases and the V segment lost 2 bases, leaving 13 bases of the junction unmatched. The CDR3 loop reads CASSLFNGAAGGYEQYF. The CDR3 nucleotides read TGTGCCAGCAGCTTATTTAATGGGGCGGCAGGGGGCTACGAGCAGTACTTC.

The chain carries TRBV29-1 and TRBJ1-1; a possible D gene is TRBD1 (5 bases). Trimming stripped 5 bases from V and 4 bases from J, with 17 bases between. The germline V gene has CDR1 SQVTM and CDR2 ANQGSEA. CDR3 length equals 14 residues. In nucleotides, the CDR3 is TGCAGCGTTATCCTGGGGGGGATGGGCACTGAAGCTTTCTTT. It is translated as CSVILGGMGTEAFF.

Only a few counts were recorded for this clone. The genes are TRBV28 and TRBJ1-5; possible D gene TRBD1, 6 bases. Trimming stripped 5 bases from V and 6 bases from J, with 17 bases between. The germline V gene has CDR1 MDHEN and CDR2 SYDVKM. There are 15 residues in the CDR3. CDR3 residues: CASSLDLGAGQPQHF. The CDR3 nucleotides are TGTGCCAGCAGTCTGGATTTGGGGGCGGGTCAGCCCCAGCATTTT.

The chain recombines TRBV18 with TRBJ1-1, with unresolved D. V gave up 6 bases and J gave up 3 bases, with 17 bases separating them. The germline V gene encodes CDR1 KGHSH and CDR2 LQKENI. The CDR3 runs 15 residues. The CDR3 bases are TGTGCCAGCTCGTTAAGTCGGGGTGGGGACACTGAAGCTTTCTTT. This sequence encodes CASSLSRGGDTEAFF. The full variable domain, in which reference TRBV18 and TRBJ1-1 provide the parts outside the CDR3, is NAGVMQNPRHLVRRRGQEARLRCSPMKGHSHVYWYRQLPEEGLKFMVYLQKENIIDESGMPKERFSAEFPKEGPSILRIQQVVRGDSAAYFCASSLSRGGDTEAFFGQGTRLTVV.

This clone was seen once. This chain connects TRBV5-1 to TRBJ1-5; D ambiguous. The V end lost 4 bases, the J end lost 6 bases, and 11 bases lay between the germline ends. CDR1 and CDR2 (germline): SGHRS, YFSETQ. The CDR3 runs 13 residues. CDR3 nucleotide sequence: TGCGCCAGCAGCACCGAGGGAGCTCAGCCCCAGCATTTT. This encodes CASSTEGAQPQHF.

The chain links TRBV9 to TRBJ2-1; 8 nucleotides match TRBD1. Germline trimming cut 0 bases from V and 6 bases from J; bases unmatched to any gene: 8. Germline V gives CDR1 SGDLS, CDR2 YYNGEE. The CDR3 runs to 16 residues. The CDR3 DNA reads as TGTGCCAGCAGCGTAGCCGGGACAGGTCTAGGCAATGAGCAGTTCTTC. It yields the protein CASSVAGTGLGNEQFF. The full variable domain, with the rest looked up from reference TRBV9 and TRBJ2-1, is DSGVTQTPKHLITATGQRVTLRCSPRSGDLSVYWYQQSLDQGLQFLIQYYNGEERAKGNILERFSAQQFPDLHSELNLSSLELGDSALYFCASSVAGTGLGNEQFFGPGTRLTVL.

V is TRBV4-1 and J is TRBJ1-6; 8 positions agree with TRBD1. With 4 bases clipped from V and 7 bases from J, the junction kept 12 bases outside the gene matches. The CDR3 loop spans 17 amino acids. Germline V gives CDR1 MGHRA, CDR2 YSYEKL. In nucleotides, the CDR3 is TGCGCCAGCAGCCTCCGGGAAAGGACAGGGACGAATTCACCCCTCCACTTT. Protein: CASSLRERTGTNSPLHF.

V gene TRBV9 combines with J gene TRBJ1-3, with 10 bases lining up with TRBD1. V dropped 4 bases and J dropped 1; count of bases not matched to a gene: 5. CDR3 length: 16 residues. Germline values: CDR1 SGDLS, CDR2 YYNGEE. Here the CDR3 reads CASSPPGQGSGNTIYF. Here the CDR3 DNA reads TGTGCCAGCAGCCCGCCGGGACAGGGGTCTGGAAACACCATATATTTT.

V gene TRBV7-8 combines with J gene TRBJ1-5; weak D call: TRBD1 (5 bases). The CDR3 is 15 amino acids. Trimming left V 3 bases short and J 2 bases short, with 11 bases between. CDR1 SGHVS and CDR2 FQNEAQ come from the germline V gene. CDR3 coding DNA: TGTGCCAGCAGCTTGGGGGGGGTGGGCAATCAGCCCCAGCATTTT. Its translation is CASSLGGVGNQPQHF.

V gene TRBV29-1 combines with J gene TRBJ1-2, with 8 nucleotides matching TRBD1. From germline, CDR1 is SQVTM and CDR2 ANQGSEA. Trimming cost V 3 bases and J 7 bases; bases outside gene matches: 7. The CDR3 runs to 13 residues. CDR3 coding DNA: TGCAGCGTTGAGTTACAGGGGGTGGGTGGCTACACCTTC. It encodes CSVELQGVGGYTF. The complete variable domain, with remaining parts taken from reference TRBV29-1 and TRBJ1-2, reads SAVISQKPSRDICQRGTSLTIQCQVDSQVTMMFWYRQQPGQSLTLIATANQGSEATYESGFVIDKFPISRPNLTFSTLTVSNMSPEDSSIYLCSVELQGVGGYTFGSGTRLTVV.

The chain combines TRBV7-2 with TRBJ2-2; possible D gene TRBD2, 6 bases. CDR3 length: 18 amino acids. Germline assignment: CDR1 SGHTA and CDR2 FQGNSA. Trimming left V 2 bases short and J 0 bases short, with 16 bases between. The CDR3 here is CASSLLLSGLANTGELFF. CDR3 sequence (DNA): TGTGCCAGCAGCTTACTCTTGAGCGGGCTCGCGAACACCGGGGAGCTGTTTTTT. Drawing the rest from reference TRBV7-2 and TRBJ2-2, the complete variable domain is GAGVSQSPSNKVTEKGKDVELRCDPISGHTALYWYRQSLGQGLEFLIYFQGNSAPDKSGLPSDRFSAERTGGSVSTLTIQRTQQEDSAVYLCASSLLLSGLANTGELFFGEGSRLTVL.

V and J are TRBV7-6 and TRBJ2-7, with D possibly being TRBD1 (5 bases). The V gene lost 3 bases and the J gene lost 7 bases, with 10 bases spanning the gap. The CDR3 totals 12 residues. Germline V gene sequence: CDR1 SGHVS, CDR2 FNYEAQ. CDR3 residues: CASSFPQGEQYF. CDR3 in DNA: TGTGCCAGCAGCTTTCCGCAGGGAGAGCAGTACTTC.

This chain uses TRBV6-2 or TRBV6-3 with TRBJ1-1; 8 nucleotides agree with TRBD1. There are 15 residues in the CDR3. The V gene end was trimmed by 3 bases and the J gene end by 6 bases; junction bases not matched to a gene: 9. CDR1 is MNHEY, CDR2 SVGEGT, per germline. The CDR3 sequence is CASSYRDRLWAEAFF. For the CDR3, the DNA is TGTGCCAGCAGTTATCGGGACAGGCTATGGGCTGAAGCTTTCTTT.

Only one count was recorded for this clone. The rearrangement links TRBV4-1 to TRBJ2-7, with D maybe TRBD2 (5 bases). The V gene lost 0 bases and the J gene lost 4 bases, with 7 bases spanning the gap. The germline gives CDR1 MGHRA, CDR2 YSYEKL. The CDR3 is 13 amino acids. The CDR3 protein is CASSQEEVYEQYF. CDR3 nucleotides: TGCGCCAGCAGCCAAGAGGAGGTATACGAGCAGTACTTC.

The CDR3 DNA is TGTGCCAGCAGCCGAGGACAGCGGGGCTATGGCTACACCTTC. Translating gives CASSRGQRGYGYTF. The chain joins TRBV6-5 to TRBJ1-2; D is possibly TRBD1 (6 bases). This CDR3 region has 14 residues. CDR1 is MNHEY, CDR2 SVGAGI, per germline. V was shortened by 6 bases and J by 4 bases, with 15 bases between the two germline ends.

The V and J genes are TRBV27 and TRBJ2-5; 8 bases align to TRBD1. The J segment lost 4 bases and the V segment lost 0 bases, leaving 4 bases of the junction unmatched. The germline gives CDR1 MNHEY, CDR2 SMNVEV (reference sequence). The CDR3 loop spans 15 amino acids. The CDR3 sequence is CASSLSSGGLETQYF. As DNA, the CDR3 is TGTGCCAGCAGTTTATCATCAGGGGGCTTAGAGACCCAGTACTTC.

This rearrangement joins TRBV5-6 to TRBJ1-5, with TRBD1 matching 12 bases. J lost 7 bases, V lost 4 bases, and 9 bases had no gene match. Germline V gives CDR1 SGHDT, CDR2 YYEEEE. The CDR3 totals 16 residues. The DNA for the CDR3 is TGTGCCAGCAGCGTCGCGGGACAGGGGGCCAGCCAGCCCCAGCATTTT. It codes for CASSVAGQGASQPQHF.

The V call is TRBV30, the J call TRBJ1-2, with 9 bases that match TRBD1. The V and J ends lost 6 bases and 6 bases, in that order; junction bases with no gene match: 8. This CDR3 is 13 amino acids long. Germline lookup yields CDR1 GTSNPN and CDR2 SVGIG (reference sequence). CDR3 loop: CACRDREKNGYTF. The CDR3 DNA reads TGTGCCTGCAGGGACAGGGAGAAGAATGGCTACACCTTC.